This paragraph reports one TCR beta chain. The record originates from a study of T cell changes during pregnancy in multiple sclerosis. Libraries were prepared by immunoSEQ multiplex PCR; TCRdb keeps only in-frame clonotypes and omits some of them. There are 27,000 or so clones in the sample; about 88% occur only once, and around 8% lies in the top ten. The CDR3 runs 14 residues. Trimming cost V 2 bases and J 7 bases, with 9 bases left between them. CDR1 and CDR2 (germline): LNHDA, SQIVND (reference sequence). This chain links TRBV19 with TRBJ1-6; D is undetermined. Material: CD8+ T cells from peripheral blood mononuclear cells, obtained in the second trimester of pregnancy. The sequence was obtained from a female donor with multiple sclerosis, enrolled in a pregnancy study. The CDR3 DNA reads as TGTGCCAGTAGTATATCGGGAGTGAATTCACCCCTCCACTTT. It codes for CASSISGVNSPLHF. The whole variable domain, remainder taken from reference TRBV19 and TRBJ1-6, is DGGITQSPKYLFRKEGQNVTLSCEQNLNHDAMYWYRQDPGQGLRLIYYSQIVNDFQKGDIAEGYSVSREKKESFPLTVTSAQKNPTAFYLCASSISGVNSPLHFGNGTRLTVT.